This note documents a single T cell receptor (beta chain) sequence. Its antigen is undetermined. Preparing the TCRbeta library involved the use of unique molecular identifiers. TCRdb independently ran MiXCR on the PCR reads; one entry per CDR3 protein. The table has 450,000 to 600,000 distinct CDR3 sequences, 10% to 15% seen once. V shed 1 base and J shed 5 bases, with 17 bases lying between them. This CDR3 has 15 residues. From germline, CDR1 is DFQATT and CDR2 SNEGSKA (reference sequence). This specimen comes from a study of T-cell reconstitution after alpha-beta-depleted transplantation in children. Study conclusions and caveats: Approximately two months post-transplant, alpha-beta T cells reportedly originated from several hundred expanded graft clones. Diversity of TCRbeta at day 60 was high in some patients, arising from surviving recipient T cells and thymic progenitors. T-cell numbers and diversity, one year after transplant, stemmed largely from T cells that were newly produced.

The TCR originated in a male patient between 5 and 17 years old who had a stem cell transplant for acute myeloid leukemia, so the T cells may come from the graft donor. The sample consisted of PBMCs, mostly from graft donor cells, taken 360 days after TCRalphabeta/CD19-depleted stem cell transplant. The chain combines TRBV20-1 with TRBJ2-5, with D perhaps assigned TRBD1 or TRBD2 (5 bases each). The CDR3 is CSARVLGDPWETQYF. The CDR3 nucleotides are TGCAGTGCTAGAGTGTTGGGGGACCCATGGGAGACCCAGTACTTC.